This TCR beta chain was retrieved from a study of cytomegalovirus exposure and HLA in healthy donors. Study observations and caveats: As confirmed in vitro, a few CMV-associated chains were specific for CMV antigens. The study listed under 200 cytomegalovirus-associated TCR beta chains.

The PCR ran on 60 Vbeta and 13 Jbeta primers. TCRdb keeps only in-frame clones here, not all; method: immunoSEQ multiplex PCR. The table shows 45,000 to 65,000 clones, with roughly 84% occurring only once. A remark on this clone: Its antigen remains unidentified.

The source of this sequence is a woman under 30 in good health and CMV-seronegative. The specimen was PBMCs.

In nucleotides, the CDR3 is TGTGCCAGCAGCAAAGCGCGGATAGAGGAAATTGAGCAGTTCTTC. Its protein is CASSKARIEEIEQFF. The chain joins TRBV21-1 to TRBJ2-1; the table's D call, TRBD2, was not checked against the DNA. TRBV21-1 is noted as a pseudogene. The CDR3 runs 15 residues.